This T cell receptor (beta chain) was retrieved from a study of a mutant IDH1 vaccine in newly diagnosed glioma. CDR3 length: 14 amino acids. Germline V lookup: CDR1 MNHEY, CDR2 SVGAGI. V was trimmed by 3 bases and J by 5 bases, leaving 8 bases between them. Of note for this clone: The antigen is undetermined.

The time point: week 5, during vaccination. In every dose of vaccine, 300 ug of mutant IDH1 20-mer peptide was given alongside topical imiquimod. Measured with immunoSEQ multiplex PCR; TCRdb has only the in-frame clones, and not every one. The table has roughly 50,000 clones, 82% seen once; the top ten hold approximately 2.8%. The sample in question was PBMCs, obtained from a glioma patient whose treatment included an IDH1 peptide vaccine. The rearrangement links TRBV6-5 to TRBJ1-6; D not resolved. This TCR derives from a woman aged 18-29 years with glioma. Some clones in this sample may be carry-over from other donors' samples. CDR3 sequence reads: CASSYRAHNSPLHF. The DNA for the CDR3 is TGTGCCAGCAGTTATAGGGCCCATAATTCACCCCTCCACTTT.